This T cell receptor (beta chain) derives from a study of shared clonotypes between healthy human individuals. Healthy HIV-negative adults with no recent acute infections or vaccinations were recruited as donors. Clones were read by immunoSEQ multiplex PCR, and TCRdb kept only the in-frame ones, dropping some. Here the sample spans over 950,000 clones, roughly 80% being singletons. V shed 1 base and J shed 7 bases, with 8 bases lying between them. The V gene's germline CDR1 is SGHTS and CDR2 YDEGEE. The CDR3 totals 13 residues. This clonotype originated in a man between 18 and 35 years old in good health. Some clones in this sample may be carry-over from other donors' samples. This chain links TRBV5-8 with TRBJ2-2; D call uncertain. The sequenced material came from memory CD4+ T cells from PBMCs. Sample subset: CD45RA-negative fraction. The CDR3 reads CASSLWALGELFF. The DNA for the CDR3 is TGTGCCAGCAGCTTGTGGGCACTCGGGGAGCTGTTTTTT.